The entry below describes one T cell receptor (beta chain). Its antigen is undetermined. The data were taken from a study of beta chain features in type 1 diabetes. Study background: Across the samples, approximately 110,000,000 sorted cells were examined in total. Notes on the study in general: Significant though moderate, a shortening of TCRB CDR3s appeared in all four CD4+ subsets of Type 1 diabetes patients.

CDR3 length equals 15 residues. Germline CDR1 and CDR2: SGHTA and FQGNSA. The V end lost 1 base, the J end lost 4 bases, and 11 bases lay between the germline ends. The authors reverse transcribed all of the isolated RNA, so sequencing captured expressed TCRB transcripts. Mean read depth for naive, central memory and regulatory T cell samples was a few million reads. TCRdb's copy holds only in-frame clones and misses some; the assay was immunoSEQ multiplex PCR. In the table there are around 710,000 clones, around 12% of which are singletons. The chain employs TRBV7-2 and TRBJ1-3; maybe TRBD1 (5 bases). Sequenced sample: naive CD4+ T cells from blood. The sequence was obtained from a man aged 25 to 40 with type 1 diabetes. CDR3 nucleotide sequence: TGTGCCAGCAGCTTAGTGTGGGGCGCGGGAAACACCATATATTTT. Its translation is CASSLVWGAGNTIYF.